This TCR beta chain was recorded in a study of cytomegalovirus exposure and HLA in healthy donors. This clone showed up just a few times. As yet, its antigen is unknown. There are 16 residues in the CDR3. Per germline, CDR1 LGHNA and CDR2 YNFKEQ. V lost 2 bases to trimming and J lost 5 bases, with 18 bases between them. Study conclusions and caveats: Some highly shared sequence variants likely arose as a pipeline artifact.

13 Jbeta primers and 60 Vbeta primers were used for the PCR. TCRdb's copy holds only in-frame clones and misses some; the assay was immunoSEQ multiplex PCR. The sample records tens of thousands of clones, over 75% being singletons. What was sequenced was PBMCs. The origin of this receptor is a male donor in good health and CMV-seropositive. The chain recombines TRBV4-2 with TRBJ1-1, with D possibly TRBD1 on 5 matching bases. CDR3 sequence: CASSQSYGGGNTEAFF. In DNA form, the CDR3 reads TGTGCCAGCAGCCAATCGTACGGGGGAGGGAATACTGAAGCTTTCTTT.